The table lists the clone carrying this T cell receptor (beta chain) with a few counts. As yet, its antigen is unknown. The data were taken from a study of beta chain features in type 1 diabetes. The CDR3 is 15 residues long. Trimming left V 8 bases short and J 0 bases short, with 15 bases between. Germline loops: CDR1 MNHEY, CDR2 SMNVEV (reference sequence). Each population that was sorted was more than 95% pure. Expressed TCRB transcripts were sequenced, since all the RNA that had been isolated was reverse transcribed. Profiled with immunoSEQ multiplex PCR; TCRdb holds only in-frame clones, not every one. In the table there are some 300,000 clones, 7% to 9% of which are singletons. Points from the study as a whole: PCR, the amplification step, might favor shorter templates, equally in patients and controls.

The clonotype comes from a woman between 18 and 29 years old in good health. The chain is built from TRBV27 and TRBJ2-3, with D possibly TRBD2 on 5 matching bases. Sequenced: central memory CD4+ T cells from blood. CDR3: CASSPSGTSTDTQYF. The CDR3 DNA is TGTGCCAGCTCTCCAAGCGGCACTAGCACAGATACGCAGTATTTT.